This entry describes one T cell receptor beta chain. The sample belongs to a study of immune evolution from preneoplasia to lung adenocarcinoma. Here immunoSEQ multiplex PCR was the method, and the copy in TCRdb shows in-frame clones only, minus some. The sample gives about 41,000 clones, less than 80% of which show up once; 4% to 5% is in the top ten. The trim removed 3 bases at V and 7 bases at J, leaving 7 bases unmatched. Germline V gene data show CDR1 as MGHRA and CDR2 as YSYEKL. The CDR3 has 15 residues. Sample: FFPE invasive lung adenocarcinoma tissue. The chain combines TRBV4-1 with TRBJ1-4, with TRBD1 matching over 8 bases. The TCR originated in a person in their sixties or seventies with lung adenocarcinoma. The CDR3 sequence: CASSQVTGGGEKLFF. The CDR3 nucleotides read TGCGCCAGCAGCCAGGTTACAGGGGGAGGTGAAAAACTGTTTTTT.